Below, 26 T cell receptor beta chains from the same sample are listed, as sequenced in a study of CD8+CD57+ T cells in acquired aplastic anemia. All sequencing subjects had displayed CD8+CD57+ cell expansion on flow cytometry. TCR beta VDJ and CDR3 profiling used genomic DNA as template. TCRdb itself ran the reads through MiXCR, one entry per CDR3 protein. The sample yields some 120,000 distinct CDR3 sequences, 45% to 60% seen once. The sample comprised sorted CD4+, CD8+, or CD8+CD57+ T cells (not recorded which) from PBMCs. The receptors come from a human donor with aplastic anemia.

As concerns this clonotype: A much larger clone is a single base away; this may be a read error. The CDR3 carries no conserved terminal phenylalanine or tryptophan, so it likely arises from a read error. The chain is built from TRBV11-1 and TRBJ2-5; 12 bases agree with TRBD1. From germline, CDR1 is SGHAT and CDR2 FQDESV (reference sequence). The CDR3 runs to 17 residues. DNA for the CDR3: TGCGCCAGCAGCCAAGATAGGGGGGACAGGGGGCCTGAGACCCAGTACCTC. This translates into CASSQDRGDRGPETQYL.

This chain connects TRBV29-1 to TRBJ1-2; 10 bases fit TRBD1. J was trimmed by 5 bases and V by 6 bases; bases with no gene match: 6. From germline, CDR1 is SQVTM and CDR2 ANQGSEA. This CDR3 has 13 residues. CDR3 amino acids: CSVYRDRGYGYTF. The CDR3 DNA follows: TGCAGCGTGTACCGGGACAGGGGATATGGCTACACCTTC.

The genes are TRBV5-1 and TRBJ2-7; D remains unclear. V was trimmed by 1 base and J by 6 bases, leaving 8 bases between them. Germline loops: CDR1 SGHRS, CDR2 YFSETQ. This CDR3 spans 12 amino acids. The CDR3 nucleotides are TGCGCCAGCAGCTTGTTGTCAGCCGAGCAGTACTTC. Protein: CASSLLSAEQYF. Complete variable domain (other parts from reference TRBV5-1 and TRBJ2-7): KAGVTQTPRYLIKTRGQQVTLSCSPISGHRSVSWYQQTPGQGLQFLFEYFSETQRNKGNFPGRFSGRQFSNSRSEMNVSTLELGDSALYLCASSLLSAEQYFGPGTRLTVT.

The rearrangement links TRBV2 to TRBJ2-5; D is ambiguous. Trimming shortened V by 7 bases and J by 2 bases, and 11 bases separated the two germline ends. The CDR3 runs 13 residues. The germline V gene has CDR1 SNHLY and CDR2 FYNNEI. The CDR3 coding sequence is TGTGCCAGCACCCCTCAAGCTCAAGAGACCCAGTACTTC. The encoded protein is CASTPQAQETQYF.

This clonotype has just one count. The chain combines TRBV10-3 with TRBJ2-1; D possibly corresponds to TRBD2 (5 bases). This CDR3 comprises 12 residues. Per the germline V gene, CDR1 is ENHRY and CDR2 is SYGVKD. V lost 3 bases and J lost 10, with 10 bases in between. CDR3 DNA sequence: TGTGCCATCAGTGACGGAGGTTACGAGCAGTTCTTC. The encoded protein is CAISDGGYEQFF.

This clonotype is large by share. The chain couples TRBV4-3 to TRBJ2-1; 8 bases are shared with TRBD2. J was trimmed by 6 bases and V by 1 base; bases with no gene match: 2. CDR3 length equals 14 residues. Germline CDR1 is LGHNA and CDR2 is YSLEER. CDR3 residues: CASSQGGGFNEQFF. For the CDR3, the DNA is TGCGCCAGCAGCCAAGGCGGGGGGTTCAATGAGCAGTTCTTC.

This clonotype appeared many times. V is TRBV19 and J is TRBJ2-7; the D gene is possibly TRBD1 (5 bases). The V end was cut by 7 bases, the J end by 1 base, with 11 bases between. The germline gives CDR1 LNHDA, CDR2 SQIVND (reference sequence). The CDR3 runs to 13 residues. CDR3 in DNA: TGTGCCAGTAATGGGGCCGGATCCTACGAGCAGTACTTC. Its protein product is CASNGAGSYEQYF.

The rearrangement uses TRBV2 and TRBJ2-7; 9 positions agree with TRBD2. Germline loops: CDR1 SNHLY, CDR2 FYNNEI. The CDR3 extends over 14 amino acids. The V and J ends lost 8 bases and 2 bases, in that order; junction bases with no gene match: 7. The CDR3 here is CASEAGGMTYEQYF. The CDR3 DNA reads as TGTGCCAGCGAAGCGGGAGGTATGACCTACGAGCAGTACTTC.

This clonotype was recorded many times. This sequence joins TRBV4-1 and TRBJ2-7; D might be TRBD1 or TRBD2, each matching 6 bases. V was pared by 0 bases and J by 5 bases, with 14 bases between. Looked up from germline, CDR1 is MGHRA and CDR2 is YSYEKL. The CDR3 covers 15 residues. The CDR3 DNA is TGCGCCAGCAGCCAAGATCGGGGGACAATCGACGAGCAGTACTTC. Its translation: CASSQDRGTIDEQYF.

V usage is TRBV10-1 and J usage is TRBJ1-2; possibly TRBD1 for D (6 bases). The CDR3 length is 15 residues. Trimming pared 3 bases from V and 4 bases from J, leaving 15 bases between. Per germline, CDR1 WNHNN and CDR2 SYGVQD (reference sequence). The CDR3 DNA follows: TGCGCCAGCAGTGATGGTCGGACAGCGATCTATGGCTACACCTTC. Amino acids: CASSDGRTAIYGYTF.

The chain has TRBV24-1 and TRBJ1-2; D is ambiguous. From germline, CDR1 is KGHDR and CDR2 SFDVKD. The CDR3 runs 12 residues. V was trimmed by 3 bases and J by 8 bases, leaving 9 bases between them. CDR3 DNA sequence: TGTGCCACCAGTGATGAGGTAGGCGGCTACACCTTC. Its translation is CATSDEVGGYTF.

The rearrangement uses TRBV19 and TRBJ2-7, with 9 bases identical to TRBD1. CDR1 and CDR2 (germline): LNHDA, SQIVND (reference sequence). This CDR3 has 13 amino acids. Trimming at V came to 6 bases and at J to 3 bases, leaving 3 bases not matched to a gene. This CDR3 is CASRGQGIYEQYF. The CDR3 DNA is TGTGCCAGTAGGGGACAGGGAATCTACGAGCAGTACTTC.

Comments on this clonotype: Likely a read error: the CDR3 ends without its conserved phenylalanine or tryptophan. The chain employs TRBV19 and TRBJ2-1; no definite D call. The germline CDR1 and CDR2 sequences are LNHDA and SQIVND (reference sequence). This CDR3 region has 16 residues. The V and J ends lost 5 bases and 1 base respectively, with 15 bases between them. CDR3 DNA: TGTGCCAGTAGTGTTGTAGCATTGCCTTCCTACAATGAGCAGTTCCTC. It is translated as CASSVVALPSYNEQFL.

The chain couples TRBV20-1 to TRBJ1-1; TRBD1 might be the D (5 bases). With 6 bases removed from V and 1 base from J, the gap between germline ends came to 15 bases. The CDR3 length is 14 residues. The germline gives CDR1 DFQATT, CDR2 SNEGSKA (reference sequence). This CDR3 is CSATREGQNTEAFF. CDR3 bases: TGCAGTGCCACCAGAGAGGGGCAGAACACTGAAGCTTTCTTT.

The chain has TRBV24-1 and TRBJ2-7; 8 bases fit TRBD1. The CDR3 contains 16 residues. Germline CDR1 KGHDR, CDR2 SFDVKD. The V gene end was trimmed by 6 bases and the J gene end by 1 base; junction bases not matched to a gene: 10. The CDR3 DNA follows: TGTGCCACCAGTAAAGGCGGACAGGGTTCTTCCTACGAGCAGTACTTC. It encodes CATSKGGQGSSYEQYF.

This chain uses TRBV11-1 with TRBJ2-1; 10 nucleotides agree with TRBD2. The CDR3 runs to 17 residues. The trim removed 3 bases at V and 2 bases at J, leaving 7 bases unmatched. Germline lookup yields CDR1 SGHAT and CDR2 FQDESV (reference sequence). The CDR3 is CASSLLASGSTYNEQFF. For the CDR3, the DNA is TGTGCCAGCAGCTTGTTGGCTAGCGGGAGTACCTACAATGAGCAGTTCTTC. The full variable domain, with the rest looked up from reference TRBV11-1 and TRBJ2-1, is EAEVAQSPRYKITEKSQAVAFWCDPISGHATLYWYRQILGQGPELLVQFQDESVVDDSQLPKDRFSAERLKGVDSTLKIQPAELGDSAMYLCASSLLASGSTYNEQFFGPGTRLTVL.

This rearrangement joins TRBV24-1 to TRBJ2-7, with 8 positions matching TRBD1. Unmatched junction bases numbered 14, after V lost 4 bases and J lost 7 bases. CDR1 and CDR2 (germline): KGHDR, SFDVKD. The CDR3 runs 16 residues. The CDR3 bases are TGTGCCACCAGTGACGGAGGGACAGGCTCCCCGGGAGAGCAGTACTTC. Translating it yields CATSDGGTGSPGEQYF.

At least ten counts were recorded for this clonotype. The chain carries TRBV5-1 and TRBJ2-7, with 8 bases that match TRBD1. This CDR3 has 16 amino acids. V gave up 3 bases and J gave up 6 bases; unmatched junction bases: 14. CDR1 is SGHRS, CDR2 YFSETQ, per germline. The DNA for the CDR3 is TGCGCCAGCAGCTCTGCAATGGACAGGGTAAAGGTCGAGCAGTACTTC. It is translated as CASSSAMDRVKVEQYF.

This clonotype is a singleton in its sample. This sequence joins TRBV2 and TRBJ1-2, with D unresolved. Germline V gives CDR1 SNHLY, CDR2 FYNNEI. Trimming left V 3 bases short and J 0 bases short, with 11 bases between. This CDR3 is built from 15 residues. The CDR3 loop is CASSEYLGTNYGYTF. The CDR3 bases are TGTGCCAGCAGTGAGTACTTGGGGACTAACTATGGCTACACCTTC.

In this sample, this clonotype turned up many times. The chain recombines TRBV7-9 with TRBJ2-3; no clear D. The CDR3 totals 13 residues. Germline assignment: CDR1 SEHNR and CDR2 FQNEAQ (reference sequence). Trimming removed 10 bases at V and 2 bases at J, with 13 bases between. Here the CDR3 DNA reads TGTGCCACCCGGCCTCCCCACACAGATACGCAGTATTTT. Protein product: CATRPPHTDTQYF.

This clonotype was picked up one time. CDR3 nucleotide sequence: TGTGCCAGCAGTCTAACGGGGAAGGTCTCAGATACGCAGTATTTT. Its translation is CASSLTGKVSDTQYF. The chain combines TRBV11-1 with TRBJ2-3, with D perhaps matching TRBD2 (5 bases). Trimming shortened V by 6 bases and J by 4 bases, and 17 bases separated the two germline ends. The length of the CDR3 is 15 residues. The germline gives CDR1 SGHAT, CDR2 FQDESV (reference sequence). The full variable domain, with the rest looked up from reference TRBV11-1 and TRBJ2-3, is EAEVAQSPRYKITEKSQAVAFWCDPISGHATLYWYRQILGQGPELLVQFQDESVVDDSQLPKDRFSAERLKGVDSTLKIQPAELGDSAMYLCASSLTGKVSDTQYFGPGTRLTVL.

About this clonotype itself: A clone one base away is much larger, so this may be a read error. The DNA of the CDR3 is TGTGCCAGCACCTTCAGGGCCACCGGGGGGCTGTTTTTT. This codes for CASTFRATGGLFF. The chain recombines TRBV27 with TRBJ2-2; tentatively, D is TRBD2 (6 bases). This CDR3 region has 13 residues. Germline lookup yields CDR1 MNHEY and CDR2 SMNVEV (reference sequence).

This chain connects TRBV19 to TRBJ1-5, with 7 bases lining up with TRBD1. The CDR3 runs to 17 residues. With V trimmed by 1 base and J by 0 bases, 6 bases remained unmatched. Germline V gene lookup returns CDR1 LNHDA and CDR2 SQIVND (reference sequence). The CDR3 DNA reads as TGTGCCAGTAGTATAGCCGGGGGACAGTATAGCAATCAGCCCCAGCATTTT. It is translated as CASSIAGGQYSNQPQHF.

The CDR3 region has the DNA TGCAGCGTTGAAAACCTAGCGGGAGGGAACTACGAGCAGTACTTC. Translation: CSVENLAGGNYEQYF. The chain employs TRBV29-1 and TRBJ2-7; 12 bases map to TRBD2. Trimming removed 2 bases from V and 3 bases from J; junction bases left unmatched: 5. Germline V CDR1 and CDR2: SQVTM, ANQGSEA. The CDR3 totals 15 residues.

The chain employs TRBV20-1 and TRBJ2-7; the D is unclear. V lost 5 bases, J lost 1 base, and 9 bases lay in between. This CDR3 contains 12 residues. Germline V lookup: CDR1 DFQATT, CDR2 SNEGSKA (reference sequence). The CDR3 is CSAGLDSYEQYF. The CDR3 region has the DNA TGCAGTGCTGGGCTTGATTCCTACGAGCAGTACTTC.

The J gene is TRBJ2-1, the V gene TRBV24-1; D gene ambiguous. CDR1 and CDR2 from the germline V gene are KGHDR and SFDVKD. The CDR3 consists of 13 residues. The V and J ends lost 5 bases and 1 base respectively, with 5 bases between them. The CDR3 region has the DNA TGTGCCACCAGTGGGGGTTCCTACAATGAGCAGTTCTTC. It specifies CATSGGSYNEQFF.